This T cell receptor (beta chain) was sequenced in a study of T cells in Graves' hyperthyroidism and ophthalmopathy. The wider study: Initial diagnosis, before any treatment, was when peripheral blood was collected.

CDR3 length: 17 residues. CDR1 is DFQATT, CDR2 SNEGSKA, per germline (reference sequence). The J segment lost 1 base and the V segment lost 3 bases, leaving 9 bases of the junction unmatched. Researchers amplified the TCR beta CDR3 regions from RNA transcripts. The HTBI set primed first-round TCR CDR3 RT-PCR. TCRdb used MiXCR to reprocess the multiplex PCR reads, holding one entry per CDR3 protein. Of approximately 620,000 distinct CDR3 sequences in the sample, approximately 15% were seen once. Concerning this clonotype itself: Its antigen is unidentified.

Study outcomes and limitations: Most expanded thyroid clonotypes above 0.001 also appeared in blood. Ophthalmopathy onset followed model prediction by a median roughly 6 months.

Material for sequencing was blood. The gene calls are TRBV20-1 and TRBJ2-2; 9 bases match TRBD2. The sequence was collected from a woman in her forties with Graves' ophthalmopathy. CDR3 amino acids: CSASDRGRALNTGELFF. In nucleotides, the CDR3 is TGCAGTGCTAGTGATCGCGGGAGGGCCCTGAACACCGGGGAGCTGTTTTTT.